This T cell receptor beta chain is from a study of blood T cell repertoires in COVID-19. Method: immunoSEQ multiplex PCR; TCRdb's copy keeps in-frame clones and lacks some. Among roughly 71,000 clones listed, approximately 85% were seen once. Germline-derived CDR1 and CDR2 are MNHEY and SVGAGI. Between the trimmed V and J ends, which lost 0 bases and 6 bases, there was a span of 11 bases. There are 14 residues in the CDR3. This TCR derives from a man aged 50 to 60 with acute or convalescent COVID-19. The rearrangement uses TRBV6-5 and TRBJ1-2, with D tentatively TRBD1 (6 bases). Material: peripheral blood. The CDR3 spells CASSYSRGGDGYTF. The CDR3 DNA sequence: TGTGCCAGCAGTTACTCTAGGGGGGGTGATGGCTACACCTTC.